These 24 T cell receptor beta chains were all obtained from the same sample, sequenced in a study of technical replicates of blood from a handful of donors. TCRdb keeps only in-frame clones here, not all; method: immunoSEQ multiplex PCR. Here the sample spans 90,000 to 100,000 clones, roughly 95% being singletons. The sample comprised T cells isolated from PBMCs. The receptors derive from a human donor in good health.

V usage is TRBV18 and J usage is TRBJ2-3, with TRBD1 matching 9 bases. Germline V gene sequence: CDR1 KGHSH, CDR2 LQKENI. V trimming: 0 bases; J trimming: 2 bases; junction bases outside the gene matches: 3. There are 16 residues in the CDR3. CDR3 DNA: TGTGCCAGCTCACCACCTGGGACAGGGACCACAGATACGCAGTATTTT. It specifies CASSPPGTGTTDTQYF.

The chain's CDR3 is CASSLIEGGAFF. DNA of the CDR3: TGTGCCAGCAGCTTGATAGAAGGGGGCGCGTTCTTC. The rearrangement joins TRBV7-9 to TRBJ2-1; 7 positions match TRBD1. V dropped 3 bases and J dropped 15; count of bases not matched to a gene: 8. The CDR3 extends over 12 amino acids. Germline CDR1 is SEHNR and CDR2 is FQNEAQ (reference sequence).

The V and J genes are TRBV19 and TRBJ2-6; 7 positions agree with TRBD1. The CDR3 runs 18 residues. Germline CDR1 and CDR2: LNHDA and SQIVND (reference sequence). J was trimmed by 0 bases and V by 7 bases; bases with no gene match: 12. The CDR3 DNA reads TGTGCCAGTACAGGGGGACAGAAGTACTTCTCTGGGGCCAACGTCCTGACTTTC. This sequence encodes CASTGGQKYFSGANVLTF.

This CDR3 is CASRCTCISYNEQFF. In DNA, the CDR3 is TGTGCAAGTCGTTGTACATGCATCTCCTACAATGAGCAGTTCTTC. The chain employs TRBV12-2 and TRBJ2-1; the D segment call TRBD1 is taken from the table without a DNA check. TRBV12-2 is listed as a pseudogene. The CDR3 consists of 15 residues.

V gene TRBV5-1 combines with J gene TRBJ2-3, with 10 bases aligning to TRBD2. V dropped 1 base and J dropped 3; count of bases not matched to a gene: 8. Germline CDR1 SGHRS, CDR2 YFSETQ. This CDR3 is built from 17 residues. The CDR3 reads CASSLWASGGATDTQYF. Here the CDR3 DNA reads TGCGCCAGCAGCTTGTGGGCGAGCGGGGGGGCAACAGATACGCAGTATTTT.

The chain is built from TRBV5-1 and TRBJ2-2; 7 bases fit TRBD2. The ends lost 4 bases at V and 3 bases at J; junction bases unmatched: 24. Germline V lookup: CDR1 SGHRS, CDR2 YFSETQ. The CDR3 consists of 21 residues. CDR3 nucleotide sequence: TGCGCCAGCAGCACGGGACCGTCCGCGGGAGTTTCATTGTTGGACACCGGGGAGCTGTTTTTT. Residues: CASSTGPSAGVSLLDTGELFF.

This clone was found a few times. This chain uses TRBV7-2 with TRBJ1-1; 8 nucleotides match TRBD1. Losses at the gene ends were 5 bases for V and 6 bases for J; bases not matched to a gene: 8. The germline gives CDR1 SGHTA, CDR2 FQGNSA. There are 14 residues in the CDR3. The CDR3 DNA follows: TGTGCCAGCAGCGTTTTACAGGGGGTGGCTGAAGCTTTCTTT. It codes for CASSVLQGVAEAFF. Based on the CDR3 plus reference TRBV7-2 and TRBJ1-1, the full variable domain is GAGVSQSPSNKVTEKGKDVELRCDPISGHTALYWYRQSLGQGLEFLIYFQGNSAPDKSGLPSDRFSAERTGGSVSTLTIQRTQQEDSAVYLCASSVLQGVAEAFFGQGTRLTVV.

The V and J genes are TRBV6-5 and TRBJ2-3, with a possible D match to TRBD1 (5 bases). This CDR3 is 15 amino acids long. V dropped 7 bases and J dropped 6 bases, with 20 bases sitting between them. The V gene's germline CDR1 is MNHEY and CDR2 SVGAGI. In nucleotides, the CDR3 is TGTGCCAGCACCGTAACCCTTGAAGGGGCGGATACGCAGTATTTT. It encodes CASTVTLEGADTQYF.

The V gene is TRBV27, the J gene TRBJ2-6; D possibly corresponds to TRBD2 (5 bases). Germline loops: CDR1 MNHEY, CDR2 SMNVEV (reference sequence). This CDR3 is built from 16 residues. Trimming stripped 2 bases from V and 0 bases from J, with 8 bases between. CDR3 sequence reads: CASSLGLFSGANVLTF. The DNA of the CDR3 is TGTGCCAGCAGTTTAGGACTTTTCTCTGGGGCCAACGTCCTGACTTTC.

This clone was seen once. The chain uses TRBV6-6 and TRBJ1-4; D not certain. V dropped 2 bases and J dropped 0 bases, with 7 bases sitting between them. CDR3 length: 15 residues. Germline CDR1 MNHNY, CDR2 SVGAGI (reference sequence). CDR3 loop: CASSYRGSTNEKLFF. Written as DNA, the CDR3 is TGTGCCAGCAGTTACCGGGGTTCAACTAATGAAAAACTGTTTTTT.

The CDR3 bases are TGTGCCAGCAGTTACGCCCATGACAGTGACTATGGCTACACCTTC. It encodes CASSYAHDSDYGYTF. J is TRBJ1-2 and V is TRBV6-5; TRBD1 might be the D (5 bases). This CDR3 is built from 15 residues. Germline V lookup: CDR1 MNHEY, CDR2 SVGAGI. Trimming took off 2 bases at V and 3 bases at J, with 13 bases between the two ends.

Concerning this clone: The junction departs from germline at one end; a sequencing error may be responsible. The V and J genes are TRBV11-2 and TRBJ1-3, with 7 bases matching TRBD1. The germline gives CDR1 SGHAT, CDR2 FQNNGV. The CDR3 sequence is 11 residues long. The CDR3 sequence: CASSLGPGQRF. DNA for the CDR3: TGTGCCAGCAGCTTAGGGCCGGGACAGCGTTTT.

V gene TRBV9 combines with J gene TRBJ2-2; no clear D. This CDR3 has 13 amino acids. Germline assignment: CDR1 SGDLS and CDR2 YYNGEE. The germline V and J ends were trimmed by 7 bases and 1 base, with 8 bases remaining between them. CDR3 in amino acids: CASVAGNTGELFF. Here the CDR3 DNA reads TGTGCCAGCGTCGCCGGGAACACCGGGGAGCTGTTTTTT.

CDR3 DNA: TGTGCCAGCGGAAAGACAGGGGCCTACTCTGGGGCCAACGTCCTGACTTTC. It encodes CASGKTGAYSGANVLTF. The gene calls are TRBV2 and TRBJ2-6; 8 bases fit TRBD1. CDR3 length: 17 amino acids. Looked up from germline, CDR1 is SNHLY and CDR2 is FYNNEI. Trimming took 8 bases from V and 0 from J; bases not matched to a gene: 9.

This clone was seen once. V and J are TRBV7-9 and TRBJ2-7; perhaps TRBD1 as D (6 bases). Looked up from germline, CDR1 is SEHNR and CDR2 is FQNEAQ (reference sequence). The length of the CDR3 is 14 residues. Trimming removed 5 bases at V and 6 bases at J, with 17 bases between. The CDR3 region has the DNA TGTGCCAGCAGCCCACCCCCAGGGGCCTCCGAGCAGTACTTC. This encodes CASSPPPGASEQYF.

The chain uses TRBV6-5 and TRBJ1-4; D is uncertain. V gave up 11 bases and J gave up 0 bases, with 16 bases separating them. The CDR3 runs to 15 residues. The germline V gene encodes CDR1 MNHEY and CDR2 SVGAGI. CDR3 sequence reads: CAAARRFATNEKLFF. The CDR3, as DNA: TGTGCCGCGGCGAGGCGATTCGCAACTAATGAAAAACTGTTTTTT.

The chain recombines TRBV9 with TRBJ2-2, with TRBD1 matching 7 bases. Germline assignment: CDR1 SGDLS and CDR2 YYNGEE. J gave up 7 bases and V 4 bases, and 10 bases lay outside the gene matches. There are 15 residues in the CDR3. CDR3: CASSIDRAEGGELFF. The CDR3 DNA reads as TGTGCCAGCAGCATTGACAGGGCCGAAGGCGGGGAGCTGTTTTTT.

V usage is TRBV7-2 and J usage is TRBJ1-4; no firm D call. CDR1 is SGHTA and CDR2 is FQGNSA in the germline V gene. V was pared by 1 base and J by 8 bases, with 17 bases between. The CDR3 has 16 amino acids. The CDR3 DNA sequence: TGTGCCAGCAGCTTAGGAGGGATACCGACAAGGGAAAAACTGTTTTTT. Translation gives CASSLGGIPTREKLFF.

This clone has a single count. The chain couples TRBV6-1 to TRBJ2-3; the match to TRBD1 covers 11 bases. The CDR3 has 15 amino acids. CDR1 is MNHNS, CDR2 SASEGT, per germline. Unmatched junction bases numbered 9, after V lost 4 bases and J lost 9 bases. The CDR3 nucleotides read TGTGCCAGCAGTGTCGGGACAGGGGGTTTTGACACGCAGTATTTT. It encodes CASSVGTGGFDTQYF.

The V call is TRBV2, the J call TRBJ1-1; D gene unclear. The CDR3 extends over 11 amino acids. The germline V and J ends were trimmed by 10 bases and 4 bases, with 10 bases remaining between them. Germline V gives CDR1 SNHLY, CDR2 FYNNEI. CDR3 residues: CATYGGTEAFF. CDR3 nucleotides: TGTGCCACCTACGGCGGCACTGAAGCTTTCTTT.

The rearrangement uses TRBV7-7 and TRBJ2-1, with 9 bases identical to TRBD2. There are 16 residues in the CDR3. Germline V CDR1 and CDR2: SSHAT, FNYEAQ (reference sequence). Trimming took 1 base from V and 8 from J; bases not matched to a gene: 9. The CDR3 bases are TGTGCCAGCAGCTTAGGCGTGGGACTAGCCGACGATGAGCAGTTCTTC. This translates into CASSLGVGLADDEQFF.

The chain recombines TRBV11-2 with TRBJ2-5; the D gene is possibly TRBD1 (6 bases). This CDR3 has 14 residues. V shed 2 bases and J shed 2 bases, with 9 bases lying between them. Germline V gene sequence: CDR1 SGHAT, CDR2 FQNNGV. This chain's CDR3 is CASSLRQGQETQYF. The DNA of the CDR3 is TGTGCCAGCAGCTTAAGGCAGGGGCAAGAGACCCAGTACTTC.

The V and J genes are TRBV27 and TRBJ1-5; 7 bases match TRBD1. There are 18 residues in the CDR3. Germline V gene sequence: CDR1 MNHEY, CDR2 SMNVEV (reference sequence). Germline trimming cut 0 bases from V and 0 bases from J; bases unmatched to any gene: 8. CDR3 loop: CASSLSLEQGNSNQPQHF. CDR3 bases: TGTGCCAGCAGTTTATCCCTCGAACAGGGGAATAGCAATCAGCCCCAGCATTTT.

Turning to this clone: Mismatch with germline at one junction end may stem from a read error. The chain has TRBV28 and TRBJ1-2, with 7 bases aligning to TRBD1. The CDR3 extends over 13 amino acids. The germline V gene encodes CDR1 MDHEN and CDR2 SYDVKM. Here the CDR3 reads CASTSGTAYDYTF. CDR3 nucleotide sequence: TGTGCCAGCACTAGCGGGACAGCTTATGACTACACCTTC.